By frequency in the sample, the clone carrying this T cell receptor beta chain is large. Before thyroid surgery, none of the patients had received any treatment. The sample belongs to a study of metastatic and nonmetastatic thyroid tumors. From the PCR reads, TCRdb re-called clones with MiXCR. The sample shows approximately 21,000 clones, around 20% of them seen only once. The CDR3 has 12 amino acids. The V end lost 0 bases, the J end lost 8 bases, and 10 bases lay between the germline ends. Germline-derived CDR1 and CDR2 are GTSNPN and SVGIG (reference sequence). The rearrangement uses TRBV30 and TRBJ1-1; D may be TRBD1 (5 bases). The source of this sequence is a female donor with papillary thyroid cancer or a benign thyroid nodule (not recorded which). Some clones in this sample may be carry-over from other donors' samples. Sequencing was performed on blood. CDR3 DNA sequence: TGTGCCTGGAGTGTACTGACAGTAGAAGCTTTCTTT. It codes for CAWSVLTVEAFF. The whole variable domain, remainder taken from reference TRBV30 and TRBJ1-1, is SQTIHQWPATLVQPVGSPLSLECTVEGTSNPNLYWYRQAAGRGLQLLFYSVGIGQISSEVPQNLSASRPQDRQFILSSKKLLLSDSGFYLCAWSVLTVEAFFGQGTRLTVV.